The 8 T cell receptor beta chains given below trace back to one sample, sequenced in a study of blood T cell repertoires in COVID-19. The repertoire was sequenced with immunoSEQ multiplex PCR; TCRdb's copy has only in-frame clones and lacks some. The sample includes some 220,000 clones, roughly nine tenths of them seen just once. The specimen was peripheral blood. These receptors originate from a woman aged 18-29 years who had recovered from COVID-19.

The J gene is TRBJ2-3, the V gene TRBV6-5; D unresolved. This CDR3 has 14 residues. The germline gives CDR1 MNHEY, CDR2 SVGAGI. The V gene lost 0 bases and the J gene lost 5 bases, with 9 bases spanning the gap. The CDR3 loop is CASSYSAYVDTQYF. The CDR3 DNA reads TGTGCCAGCAGTTACTCAGCGTATGTAGATACGCAGTATTTT.

The CDR3 spells CASSFRDRDFSPLHF. CDR3 DNA: TGCGCCAGCAGCTTCCGGGACAGGGATTTTTCACCCCTCCACTTT. The rearrangement links TRBV4-3 to TRBJ1-6, with TRBD1 matching 9 bases. The J segment lost 9 bases and the V segment lost 5 bases, leaving 8 bases of the junction unmatched. CDR3 length equals 15 residues. The germline V gene encodes CDR1 LGHNA and CDR2 YSLEER.

The chain recombines TRBV6-4 with TRBJ1-1, with TRBD1 matching 9 bases. Germline loops: CDR1 MRHNA, CDR2 SNTAGT. This CDR3 has 14 amino acids. The ends lost 5 bases at V and 3 bases at J; junction bases unmatched: 4. As DNA, the CDR3 is TGTGCCAGCAGTCATCGGACAGGGGACACTGAAGCTTTCTTT. Its translation is CASSHRTGDTEAFF.

CDR3 in amino acids: CASSVMSGELFF. The CDR3 bases are TGTGCCAGCTCCGTGATGAGCGGGGAGCTGTTTTTT. The V and J genes are TRBV18 and TRBJ2-2, with no clear D. V was clipped by 6 bases and J by 7 bases, with 9 bases between them. The CDR3 length is 12 residues. The germline gives CDR1 KGHSH, CDR2 LQKENI. The complete variable domain, with remaining parts taken from reference TRBV18 and TRBJ2-2, reads NAGVMQNPRHLVRRRGQEARLRCSPMKGHSHVYWYRQLPEEGLKFMVYLQKENIIDESGMPKERFSAEFPKEGPSILRIQQVVRGDSAAYFCASSVMSGELFFGEGSRLTVL.

This clone was seen just once. V gene TRBV9 combines with J gene TRBJ2-5; TRBD2 agrees at 8 bases. Germline CDR1 reads SGDLS; CDR2 reads YYNGEE. The CDR3 spans 14 residues. V gave up 3 bases and J gave up 4 bases; unmatched junction bases: 5. The CDR3 DNA follows: TGTGCCAGCAGCGCCAGCGGGAGAGGAGAGACCCAGTACTTC. This sequence encodes CASSASGRGETQYF.

The gene calls are TRBV6-2 or TRBV6-3 and TRBJ2-5; D unresolved. This CDR3 spans 11 amino acids. V gave up 5 bases and J gave up 3 bases, with 4 bases separating them. Germline lookup yields CDR1 MNHEY and CDR2 SVGEGT. The CDR3 coding sequence is TGTGCCAGCAGTACAAAAGAGACCCAGTACTTC. It translates to CASSTKETQYF.

This chain joins TRBV6-6 and TRBJ1-1, with no clear D. The CDR3 spans 14 residues. The germline V gene has CDR1 MNHNY and CDR2 SVGAGI (reference sequence). Trimming removed 4 bases at V and 1 base at J, with 10 bases between. CDR3 in DNA: TGTGCCAGCAGTTTCCGGACTGAGAACACTGAAGCTTTCTTT. Its protein is CASSFRTENTEAFF.

The chain has TRBV6-1 and TRBJ1-6; 7 bases align to TRBD1. CDR3 length: 17 amino acids. V lost 3 bases to trimming and J lost 7 bases; unmatched junction nucleotides: 12. CDR1 is MNHNS, CDR2 SASEGT, per germline. The CDR3 sequence: CASSEAGVTGRNSPLHF. As DNA, the CDR3 is TGTGCCAGCAGTGAGGCCGGGGTGACAGGGCGAAATTCACCCCTCCACTTT.